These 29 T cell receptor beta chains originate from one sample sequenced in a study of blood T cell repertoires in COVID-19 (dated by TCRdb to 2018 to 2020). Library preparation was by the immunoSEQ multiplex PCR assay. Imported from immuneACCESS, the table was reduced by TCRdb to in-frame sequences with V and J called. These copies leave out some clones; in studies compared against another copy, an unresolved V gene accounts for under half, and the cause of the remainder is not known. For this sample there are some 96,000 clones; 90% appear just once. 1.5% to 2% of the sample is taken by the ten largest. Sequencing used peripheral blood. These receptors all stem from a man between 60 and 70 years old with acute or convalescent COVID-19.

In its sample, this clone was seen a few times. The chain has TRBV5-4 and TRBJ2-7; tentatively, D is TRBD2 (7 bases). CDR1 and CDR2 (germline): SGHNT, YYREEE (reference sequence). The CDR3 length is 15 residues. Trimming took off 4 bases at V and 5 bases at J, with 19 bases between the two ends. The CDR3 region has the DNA TGTGCCAGCAGCCGGCGGGGGCAGGGCTTAAACGAGCAGTACGTC. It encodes CASSRRGQGLNEQYV.

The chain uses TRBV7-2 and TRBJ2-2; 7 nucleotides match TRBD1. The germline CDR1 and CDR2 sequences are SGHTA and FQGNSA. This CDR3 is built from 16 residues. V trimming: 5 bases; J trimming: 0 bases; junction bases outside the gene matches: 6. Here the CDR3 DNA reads TGTGCCAGCAGCCCTGACAGGGTGGCGAACACCGGGGAGCTGTTTTTT. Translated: CASSPDRVANTGELFF.

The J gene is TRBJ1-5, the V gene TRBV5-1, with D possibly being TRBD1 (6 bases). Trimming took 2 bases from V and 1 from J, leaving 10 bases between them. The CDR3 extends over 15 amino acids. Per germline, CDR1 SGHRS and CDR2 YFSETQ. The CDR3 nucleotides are TGCGCCAGCAGCTTAACAGGGTTAAGCAATCAGCCCCAGCATTTT. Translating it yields CASSLTGLSNQPQHF. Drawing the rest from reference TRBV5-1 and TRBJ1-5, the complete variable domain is KAGVTQTPRYLIKTRGQQVTLSCSPISGHRSVSWYQQTPGQGLQFLFEYFSETQRNKGNFPGRFSGRQFSNSRSEMNVSTLELGDSALYLCASSLTGLSNQPQHFGDGTRLSIL.

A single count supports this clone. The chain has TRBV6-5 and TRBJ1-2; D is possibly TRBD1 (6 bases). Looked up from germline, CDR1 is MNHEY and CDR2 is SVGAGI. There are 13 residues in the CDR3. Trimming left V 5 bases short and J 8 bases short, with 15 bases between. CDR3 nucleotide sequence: TGTGCCAGCAGTCCAACAGGGTCTCGGGGCTACACCTTC. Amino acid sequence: CASSPTGSRGYTF.

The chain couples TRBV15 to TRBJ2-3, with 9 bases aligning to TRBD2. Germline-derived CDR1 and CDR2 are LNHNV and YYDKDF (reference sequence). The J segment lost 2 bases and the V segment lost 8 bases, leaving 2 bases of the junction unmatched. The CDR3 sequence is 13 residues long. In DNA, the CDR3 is TGTGCCACCGCTAGCGGGACCACAGATACGCAGTATTTT. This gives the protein CATASGTTDTQYF.

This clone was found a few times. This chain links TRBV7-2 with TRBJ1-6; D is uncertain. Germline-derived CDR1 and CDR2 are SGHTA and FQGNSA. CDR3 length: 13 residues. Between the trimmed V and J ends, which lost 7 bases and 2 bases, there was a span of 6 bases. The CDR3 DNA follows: TGTGCCAGCACTAGGACCTATAATTCACCCCTCCACTTT. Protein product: CASTRTYNSPLHF.

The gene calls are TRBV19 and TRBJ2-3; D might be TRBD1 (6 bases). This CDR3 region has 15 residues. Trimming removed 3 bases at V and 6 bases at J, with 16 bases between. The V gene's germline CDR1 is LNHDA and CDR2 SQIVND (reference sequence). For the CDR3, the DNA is TGTGCCAGTAGTATGGGGGCGGTTGGGGCCGATACGCAGTATTTT. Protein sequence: CASSMGAVGADTQYF.

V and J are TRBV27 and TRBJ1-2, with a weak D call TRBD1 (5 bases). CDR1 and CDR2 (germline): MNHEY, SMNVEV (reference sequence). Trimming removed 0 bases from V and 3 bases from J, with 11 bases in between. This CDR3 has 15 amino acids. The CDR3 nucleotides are TGTGCCAGCAGTTTATCGGGCCAGGGTGACTATGGCTACACCTTC. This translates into CASSLSGQGDYGYTF.

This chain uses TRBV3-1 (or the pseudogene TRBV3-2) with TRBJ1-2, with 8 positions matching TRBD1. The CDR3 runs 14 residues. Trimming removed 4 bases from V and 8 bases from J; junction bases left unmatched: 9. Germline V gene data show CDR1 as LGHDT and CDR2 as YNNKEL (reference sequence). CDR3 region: CASSLRTGMSGYTF. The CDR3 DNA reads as TGTGCCAGCAGCCTCCGGACAGGGATGAGCGGCTACACCTTC.

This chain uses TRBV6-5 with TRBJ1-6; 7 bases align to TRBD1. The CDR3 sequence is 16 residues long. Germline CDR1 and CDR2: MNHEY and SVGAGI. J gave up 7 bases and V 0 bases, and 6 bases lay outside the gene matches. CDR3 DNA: TGTGCCAGCAGTTACTCGATGGGGACAGCCAATTCACCCCTCCACTTT. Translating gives CASSYSMGTANSPLHF.

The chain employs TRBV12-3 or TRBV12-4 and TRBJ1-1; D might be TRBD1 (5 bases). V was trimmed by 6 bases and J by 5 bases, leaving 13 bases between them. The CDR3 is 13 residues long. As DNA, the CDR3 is TGTGCCAGCAGCTGGACAAGCGGGACTGAAGCTTTCTTT. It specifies CASSWTSGTEAFF.

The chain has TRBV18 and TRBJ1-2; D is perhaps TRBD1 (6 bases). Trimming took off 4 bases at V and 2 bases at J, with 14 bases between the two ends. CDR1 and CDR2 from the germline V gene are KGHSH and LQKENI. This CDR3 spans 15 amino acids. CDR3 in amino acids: CASSQGEGTNYGYTF. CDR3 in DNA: TGTGCCAGCTCACAGGGAGAAGGGACAAACTATGGCTACACCTTC.

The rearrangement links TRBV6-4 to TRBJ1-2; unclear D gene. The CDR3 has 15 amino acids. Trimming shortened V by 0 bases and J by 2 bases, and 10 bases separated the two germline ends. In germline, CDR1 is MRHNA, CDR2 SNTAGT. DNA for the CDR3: TGTGCCAGCAGTGACTCGAGGACGGGGAACTATGGCTACACCTTC. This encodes CASSDSRTGNYGYTF.

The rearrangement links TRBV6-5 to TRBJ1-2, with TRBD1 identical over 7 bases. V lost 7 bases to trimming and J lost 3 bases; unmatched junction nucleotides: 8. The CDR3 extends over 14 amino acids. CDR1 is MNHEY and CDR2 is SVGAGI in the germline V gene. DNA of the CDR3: TGTGCCAGCACCAAGGGACAGAGAGACTATGGCTACACCTTC. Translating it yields CASTKGQRDYGYTF.

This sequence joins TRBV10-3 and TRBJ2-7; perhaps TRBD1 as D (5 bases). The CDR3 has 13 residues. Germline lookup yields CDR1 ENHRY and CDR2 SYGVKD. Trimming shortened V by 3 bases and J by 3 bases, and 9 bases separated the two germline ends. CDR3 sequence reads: CAISEQEFYEQYF. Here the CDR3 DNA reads TGTGCCATCAGTGAACAGGAGTTCTACGAGCAGTACTTC.

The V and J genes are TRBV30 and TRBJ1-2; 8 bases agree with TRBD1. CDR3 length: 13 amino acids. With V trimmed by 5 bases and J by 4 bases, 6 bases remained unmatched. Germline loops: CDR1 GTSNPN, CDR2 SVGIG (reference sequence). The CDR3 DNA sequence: TGTGCCTGGGAGGGACAGGCTCTCTATGGCTACACCTTC. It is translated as CAWEGQALYGYTF.

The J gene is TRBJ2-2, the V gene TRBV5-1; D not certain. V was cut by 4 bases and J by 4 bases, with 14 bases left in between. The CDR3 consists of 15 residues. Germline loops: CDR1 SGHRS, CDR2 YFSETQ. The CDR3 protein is CASSPTPQSTGELFF. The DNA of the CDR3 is TGCGCCAGCAGCCCCACCCCACAGAGCACCGGGGAGCTGTTTTTT. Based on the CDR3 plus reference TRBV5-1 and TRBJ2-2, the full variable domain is KAGVTQTPRYLIKTRGQQVTLSCSPISGHRSVSWYQQTPGQGLQFLFEYFSETQRNKGNFPGRFSGRQFSNSRSEMNVSTLELGDSALYLCASSPTPQSTGELFFGEGSRLTVL.

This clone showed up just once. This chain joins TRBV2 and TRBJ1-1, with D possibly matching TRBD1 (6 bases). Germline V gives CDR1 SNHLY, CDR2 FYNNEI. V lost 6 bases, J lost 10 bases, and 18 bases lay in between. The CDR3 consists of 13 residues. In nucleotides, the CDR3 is TGTGCCAGCAGCCCGGGGGGCTCGGGGGCAGCTTTCTTT. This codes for CASSPGGSGAAFF.

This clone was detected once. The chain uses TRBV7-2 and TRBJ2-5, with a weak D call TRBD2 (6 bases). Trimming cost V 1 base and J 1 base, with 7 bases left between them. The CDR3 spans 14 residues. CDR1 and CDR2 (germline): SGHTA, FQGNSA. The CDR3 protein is CASSLGGVQETQYF. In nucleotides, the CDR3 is TGTGCCAGCAGCTTAGGGGGGGTCCAAGAGACCCAGTACTTC.

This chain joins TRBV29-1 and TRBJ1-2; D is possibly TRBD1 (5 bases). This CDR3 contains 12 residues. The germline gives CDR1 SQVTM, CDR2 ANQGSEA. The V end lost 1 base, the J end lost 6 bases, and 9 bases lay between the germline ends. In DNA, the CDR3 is TGCAGCGTTGAAGGTGGGGGGGATGGCTACACCTTC. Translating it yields CSVEGGGDGYTF.

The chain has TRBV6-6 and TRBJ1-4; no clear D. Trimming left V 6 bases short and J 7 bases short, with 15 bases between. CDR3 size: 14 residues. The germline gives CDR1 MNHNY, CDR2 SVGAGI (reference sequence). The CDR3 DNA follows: TGTGCCAGCAGGAGAGCCGAAGGGAGTGAAAAACTGTTTTTT. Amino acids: CASRRAEGSEKLFF.

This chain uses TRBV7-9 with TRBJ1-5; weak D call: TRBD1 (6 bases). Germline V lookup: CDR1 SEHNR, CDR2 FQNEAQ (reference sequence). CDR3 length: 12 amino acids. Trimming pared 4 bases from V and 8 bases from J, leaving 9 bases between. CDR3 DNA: TGTGCCAGCAGCTCTCAGGGGAAGCCCCAGCATTTT. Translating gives CASSSQGKPQHF.

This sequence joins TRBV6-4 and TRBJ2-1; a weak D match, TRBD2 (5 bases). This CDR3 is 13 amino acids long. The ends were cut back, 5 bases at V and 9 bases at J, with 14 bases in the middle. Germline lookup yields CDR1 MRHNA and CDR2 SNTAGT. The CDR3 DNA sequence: TGTGCCAGCAGTAAGGACTCCGAGGCTGAGCAGTTCTTC. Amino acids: CASSKDSEAEQFF.

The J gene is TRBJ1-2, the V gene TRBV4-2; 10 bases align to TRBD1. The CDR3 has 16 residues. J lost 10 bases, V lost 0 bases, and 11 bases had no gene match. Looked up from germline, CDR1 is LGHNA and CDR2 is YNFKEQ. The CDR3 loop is CASSQDYKGQGIPYTF. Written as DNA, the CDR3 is TGTGCCAGCAGCCAAGATTACAAGGGACAGGGGATCCCCTACACCTTC.

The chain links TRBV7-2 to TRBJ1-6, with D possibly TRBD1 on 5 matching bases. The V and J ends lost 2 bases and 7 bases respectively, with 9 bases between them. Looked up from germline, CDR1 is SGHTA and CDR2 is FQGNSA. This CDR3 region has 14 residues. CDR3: CASSLIGGNSPLHF. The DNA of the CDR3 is TGTGCCAGCAGCTTAATCGGGGGGAATTCACCCCTCCACTTT.

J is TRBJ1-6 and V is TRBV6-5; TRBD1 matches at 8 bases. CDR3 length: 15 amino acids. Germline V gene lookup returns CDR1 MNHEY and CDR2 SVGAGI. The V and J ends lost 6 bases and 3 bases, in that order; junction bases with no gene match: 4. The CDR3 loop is CASRRGQGYNSPLHF. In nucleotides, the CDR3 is TGTGCCAGCAGGCGCGGACAGGGCTATAATTCACCCCTCCACTTT.

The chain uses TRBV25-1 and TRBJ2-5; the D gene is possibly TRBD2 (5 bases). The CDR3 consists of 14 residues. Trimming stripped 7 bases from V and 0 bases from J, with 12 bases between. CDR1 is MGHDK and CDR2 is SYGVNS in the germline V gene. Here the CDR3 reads CASNEEGYQETQYF. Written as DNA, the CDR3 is TGTGCCAGCAACGAAGAGGGATACCAAGAGACCCAGTACTTC. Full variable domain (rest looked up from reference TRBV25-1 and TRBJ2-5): EADIYQTPRYLVIGTGKKITLECSQTMGHDKMYWYQQDPGMELHLIHYSYGVNSTEKGDLSSESTVSRIRTEHFPLTLESARPSHTSQYLCASNEEGYQETQYFGPGTRLLVL.

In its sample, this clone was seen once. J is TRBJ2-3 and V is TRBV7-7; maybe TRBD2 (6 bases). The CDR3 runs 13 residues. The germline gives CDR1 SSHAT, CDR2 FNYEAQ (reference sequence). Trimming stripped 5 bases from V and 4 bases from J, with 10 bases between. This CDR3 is CASSITGADTQYF. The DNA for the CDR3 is TGTGCCAGCAGCATTACGGGAGCAGATACGCAGTATTTT.

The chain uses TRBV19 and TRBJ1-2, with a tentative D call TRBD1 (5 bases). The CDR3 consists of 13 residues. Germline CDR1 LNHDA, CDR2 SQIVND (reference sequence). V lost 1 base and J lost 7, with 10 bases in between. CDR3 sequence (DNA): TGTGCCAGTAGTATAGGCAGGGTCGTTGGCTACACCTTC. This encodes CASSIGRVVGYTF.